This T cell receptor beta chain emerged from a study of T cells after somatic rescue of genetic block. TCRdb's table, derived via immunoSEQ multiplex PCR, lists solely in-frame clones and lacks some. The sample holds roughly 51,000 clones, around 96% seen once. The V end was cut by 5 bases, the J end by 5 bases, with 21 bases between. From germline, CDR1 is LNHNV and CDR2 YYDKDF (reference sequence). The CDR3 extends over 17 amino acids. V and J are TRBV15 and TRBJ2-2, with D tentatively TRBD2 (6 bases). The TCR sequence derives from a child younger than two. Source material: peripheral blood mononuclear cells (PBMCs). CDR3 in DNA: TGTGCCACCAGCCTTCACCTCATGGGAGGTCGTACCGGGGAGCTGTTTTTT. The encoded protein is CATSLHLMGGRTGELFF.